Listed below are T cell receptor beta chains from one sample, sequenced in a study of T cell repertoires in ileal Crohn's disease. Clones were read by immunoSEQ multiplex PCR, and TCRdb kept only the in-frame ones, dropping some. Of roughly 7,000 clones in the sample, over 90% were seen once. The sequenced material came from ileal tissue. Receptors were obtained from an adult with Crohn's disease. The CDR3 runs from the conserved cysteine through the conserved F or W. D genes are given only for firm matches. Some rows have no size entry. The others give once, few or many, or a class for an expanded clone.

-,TRBV7-9,TRBJ2-1,-,CASSPRRLGYYNEQFF,TGTGCCAGCAGCCCCCGGCGGCTTGGCTACTACAATGAGCAGTTCTTC
TRBD2,TRBV7-2,TRBJ2-1,-,CASSLPSGRVLDEQFF,TGTGCCAGCAGCTTACCTAGCGGGAGGGTATTGGATGAGCAGTTCTTC
-,TRBV5-6,TRBJ2-1,-,CASSLGQTGFF,TGTGCCAGCAGCTTGGGGCAAACGGGGTTCTTC
TRBD2,TRBV4-1,TRBJ2-5,-,CASSQDLTSGQQETQYF,TGCGCCAGCAGCCAAGATTTAACTAGCGGGCAGCAAGAGACCCAGTACTTC
TRBD2,TRBV6-1,TRBJ2-3,-,CASSEWGEGLTDTQYF,TGTGCCAGCAGTGAATGGGGGGAGGGGCTCACAGATACGCAGTATTTT
-,TRBV2,TRBJ2-1,-,CASSEGQVVQSEQFF,TGTGCCAGCAGTGAGGGGCAGGTAGTACAATCTGAGCAGTTCTTC
-,TRBV30,TRBJ2-5,once,CAWSLQQETQYF,TGTGCCTGGAGTTTACAACAAGAGACCCAGTACTTC
TRBD2,TRBV2,TRBJ2-1,-,CASRGLGDEQFF,TGTGCCAGCAGAGGACTAGGGGATGAGCAGTTCTTC
-,TRBV2,TRBJ1-1,-,CASSLRSGNIEAFF,TGTGCCAGCAGCCTCAGATCCGGGAACATTGAAGCTTTCTTT
-,TRBV5-5,TRBJ2-7,-,CASSLEMRYEQYF,TGTGCCAGCAGCTTAGAGATGCGCTACGAGCAGTACTTC
-,TRBV21-1,TRBJ2-2,-,CASSKAQLDRNTGELFF,TGTGCCAGCAGCAAAGCGCAATTGGACAGAAACACCGGGGAGCTGTTTTTT
-,TRBV2,TRBJ2-4,-,CASSAAPGLSGTKNIQYF,TGTGCCAGCAGTGCGGCCCCAGGACTCTCTGGAACCAAAAACATTCAGTACTTC
TRBD2,TRBV2,TRBJ2-3,-,CASNGLVGDTQYF,TGTGCCAGCAACGGACTAGTGGGAGATACGCAGTATTTT
TRBD1,TRBV5-8,TRBJ1-2,-,CASSRGQVGNGYTF,TGTGCCAGCAGCCGGGGACAGGTCGGGAATGGCTACACCTTC
TRBD1,TRBV5-1,TRBJ1-1,-,CASSSHGQGYTEAFF,TGCGCCAGCAGTTCCCATGGACAGGGATACACTGAAGCTTTCTTT
TRBD1,TRBV2,TRBJ2-7,-,CASSRDRDEQYF,TGTGCCAGCAGTAGGGACAGGGACGAGCAGTACTTC
TRBD1,TRBV11-3,TRBJ2-1,-,CASSLDPWQGEHNEQFF,TGTGCCAGCAGCTTAGATCCTTGGCAGGGGGAGCACAATGAGCAGTTCTTC
-,TRBV5-1,TRBJ2-7,-,CASSSLRTFHEQYF,TGCGCCAGCAGCTCTCTCCGGACATTCCACGAGCAGTACTTC
-,TRBV29-1,TRBJ2-5,-,CSVVVRGPPETQYF,TGCAGCGTTGTAGTGAGAGGGCCCCCGGAGACCCAGTACTTC
-,TRBV4-1,TRBJ2-5,-,CASSQVGAGGETQYF,TGCGCCAGCAGCCAAGTTGGGGCTGGGGGGGAGACCCAGTACTTC
TRBD2,TRBV5-1,TRBJ2-7,-,CASSLLAENYEQYF,TGCGCCAGCAGCTTACTAGCGGAAAACTACGAGCAGTACTTC
TRBD1,TRBV11-2,TRBJ2-7,-,CASSLAGTGGPYEQYF,TGTGCCAGCAGCCTCGCCGGGACAGGCGGTCCCTACGAGCAGTACTTC
TRBD2,TRBV27,TRBJ2-7,-,CASSLKGHWRGLAVAYEQYF,TGTGCCAGCAGTTTAAAAGGGCATTGGCGGGGACTAGCGGTAGCCTACGAGCAGTACTTC
TRBD1,TRBV29-1,TRBJ2-7,-,CSVGQATYEQYF,TGCAGCGTCGGACAGGCCACCTACGAGCAGTACTTC
TRBD2,TRBV6-1,TRBJ2-5,-,CASSRLAKVQETQYF,TGTGCCAGCAGTCGACTAGCGAAGGTTCAGGAGACCCAGTACTTC
TRBD1,TRBV5-6,TRBJ2-7,-,CASSLGQGKSYEQYF,TGTGCCAGCAGCTTGGGACAGGGGAAATCCTACGAGCAGTACTTC
-,TRBV6-1,TRBJ1-2,-,CASSERGLDGYTF,TGTGCCAGCAGTGAACGGGGATTGGATGGCTACACCTTC
-,TRBV19,TRBJ1-2,-,CASSISAGLYGYTF,TGTGCCAGTAGTATTTCGGCAGGGCTCTATGGCTACACCTTC
TRBD2,TRBV12-5,TRBJ2-1,-,CASGSLYLSGRLKFF,TGTGCTAGTGGTTCGCTCTACCTTAGCGGGAGGTTGAAGTTCTTC
TRBD2,TRBV5-8,TRBJ2-1,-,CASSRLAAKNNEQFF,TGTGCCAGCAGCCGACTAGCAGCTAAAAACAATGAGCAGTTCTTC
-,TRBV30,TRBJ1-3,-,CASHRHLSGNTIYF,TGTGCCTCCCATCGACACCTCTCTGGAAACACCATATATTTT
-,TRBV12-5,TRBJ2-5,-,CASGLPLATQYF,TGTGCTAGTGGTTTGCCCCTAGCGACCCAGTACTTC
-,TRBV30,TRBJ1-3,-,CAWSRGQFGGTIYF,TGTGCCTGGAGTCGTGGGCAGTTTGGTGGCACCATATATTTT